This is a list of T cell receptor beta chains from one sample in a study of blood T cells in healthy people across ages. One entry per CDR3 protein results from TCRdb running MiXCR on the 5' RACE reads. The sample lists about 720,000 distinct CDR3 sequences; approximately 25% were seen once. The same data also contributed to another study, on T cells of mothers and their children.

Material for sequencing was blood. The receptor source for this set is a boy aged 5-17 years in good health. CDR3s include the opening cysteine and the closing phenylalanine or tryptophan. The D gene is left open where the match is weak. The size of a clone is reported for some rows only, either as once, few or many, or as a class for expanded clones.

d_gene	abundance	j_gene	v_gene	CDR3aa	CDR3nt
.	few	TRBJ1-4	TRBV28	CASSSGWENEKLFF	TGTGCCAGCAGTTCTGGATGGGAGAATGAAAAACTGTTTTTT
TRBD1	.	TRBJ2-7	TRBV20-1	CSARRPTGGGEQYF	TGCAGTGCTAGACGTCCTACAGGGGGCGGCGAGCAGTACTTC
.	few	TRBJ1-4	TRBV27	CASSLSGQNEKLFF	TGTGCCAGCAGTTTATCTGGACAAAATGAAAAACTGTTTTTT
.	.	TRBJ2-1	TRBV6-5	CASSRGTDNEQFF	TGTGCCAGCAGCAGGGGTACCGACAATGAGCAGTTCTTC
.	.	TRBJ2-1	TRBV4-1	CASSRAGGAKGDEQFF	TGCGCCAGCAGCCGAGCAGGGGGGGCCAAGGGCGATGAGCAGTTCTTC
TRBD2	few	TRBJ2-1	TRBV6-5	CASSYPKLRPREGFEQFF	TGTGCCAGCAGTTACCCTAAACTGAGGCCACGGGAGGGCTTTGAGCAGTTCTTC
TRBD2	.	TRBJ2-1	TRBV20-1	CSARQGLENEQFF	TGCAGTGCTAGACAGGGACTAGAGAATGAGCAGTTCTTC
TRBD2	few	TRBJ2-1	TRBV29-1	CSVEGTSGNWNEQFF	TGCAGCGTGGAGGGCACTAGCGGGAACTGGAATGAGCAGTTCTTC
.	few	TRBJ2-5	TRBV12-3/TRBV12-4	CASRLLTQPQYF	TGTGCCAGCAGGCTACTCACCCAGCCCCAGTACTTC
.	few	TRBJ2-3	TRBV4-3	CASSQGQGGTDTQYF	TGCGCCAGCAGCCAAGGGCAGGGCGGGACAGATACGCAGTATTTT
.	.	TRBJ1-2	TRBV6-5	CASTRLGGDYGYTF	TGTGCCAGCACCCGACTGGGTGGGGACTATGGCTACACCTTC
.	few	TRBJ2-3	TRBV5-1	CASSFGAGDVTDTQYF	TGCGCCAGCAGCTTTGGGGCAGGGGATGTTACAGATACGCAGTATTTT
.	few	TRBJ2-7	TRBV5-1	CASSLVGREYEQYF	TGCGCCAGCAGCTTGGTAGGCAGGGAGTACGAGCAGTACTTC
.	.	TRBJ2-6	TRBV9	CASSVSSAAGANVLTF	TGTGCCAGCAGCGTAAGCTCTGCGGCCGGGGCCAACGTCCTGACTTTC
.	.	TRBJ2-3	TRBV11-3	CASSLGGSVADTQYF	TGTGCCAGCAGCTTAGGGGGGTCTGTCGCAGATACGCAGTATTTT
TRBD1	.	TRBJ2-7	TRBV7-2	CASSPMGQDDEQYF	TGTGCCAGCAGCCCTATGGGACAGGACGACGAGCAGTACTTC
TRBD1	many	TRBJ2-5	TRBV5-1	CASSLPGQQETQYF	TGCGCCAGCAGCTTGCCGGGACAGCAAGAGACCCAGTACTTC
.	.	TRBJ1-1	TRBV7-9	CASSLAAQDEAFF	TGTGCCAGCAGCTTGGCGGCACAGGATGAAGCTTTCTTT
.	.	TRBJ2-3	TRBV20-1	CSASPGGNTDTQYF	TGCAGTGCTAGTCCGGGTGGAAACACAGATACGCAGTATTTT
.	.	TRBJ1-2	TRBV20-1	CSARDLVGYGGYTF	TGCAGTGCTAGAGATCTCGTGGGTTACGGGGGCTACACCTTC
.	few	TRBJ2-5	TRBV7-2	CASSLVLGEETQYF	TGTGCCAGCAGCTTAGTACTGGGGGAGGAGACCCAGTACTTC
.	.	TRBJ2-1	TRBV5-4	CASSLWVGGGNNEQFF	TGTGCCAGCAGCTTGTGGGTTGGGGGAGGCAACAATGAGCAGTTCTTC
TRBD2	once	TRBJ2-7	TRBV20-1	CSASHIIGGSDEQYF	TGCAGTGCTAGCCATATAATCGGGGGGTCTGACGAGCAGTACTTC
TRBD2	.	TRBJ2-1	TRBV5-6	CASSLVALAEYNEQFF	TGTGCCAGCAGCTTAGTAGCCCTAGCGGAGTACAATGAGCAGTTCTTC
.	few	TRBJ1-5	TRBV20-1	CSARYLWQVDNRPQHF	TGCAGTGCTAGATATTTGTGGCAGGTTGACAATCGGCCCCAGCATTTT
.	.	TRBJ2-7	TRBV18	CASSSKDSLLYEQYF	TGTGCCAGCTCCTCCAAGGACAGCCTACTATACGAGCAGTACTTC
TRBD1	.	TRBJ1-2	TRBV7-9	CASSFGTGPTGGYTF	TGTGCCAGCAGCTTCGGGACAGGTCCAACGGGGGGCTACACCTTC
.	.	TRBJ2-3	TRBV28	CASSFRVGLTDTQYF	TGTGCCAGCAGTTTTCGGGTGGGGTTGACAGATACGCAGTATTTT
.	.	TRBJ2-7	TRBV20-1	CSAHSRDHSYEQYF	TGCAGTGCCCACAGCCGGGACCACTCCTACGAGCAGTACTTC
TRBD2	.	TRBJ2-4	TRBV7-2	CASSRTSGGVNIQYF	TGTGCCAGCAGCCGTACTAGCGGGGGGGTAAACATTCAGTACTTC
.	few	TRBJ2-1	TRBV7-9	CASRYGVPADNEQFF	TGTGCCAGCAGATACGGGGTCCCCGCTGACAATGAGCAGTTCTTC
.	few	TRBJ2-5	TRBV29-1	CSVEGGNQGSETQYF	TGCAGCGTTGAGGGCGGCAACCAGGGCAGCGAGACCCAGTACTTC
.	few	TRBJ2-7	TRBV7-2	CASSLAHQNYEQYF	TGTGCCAGCAGCTTAGCCCACCAAAACTACGAGCAGTACTTC
TRBD1	.	TRBJ1-4	TRBV7-2	CASSLHDRGWTNEKLFF	TGTGCCAGCAGCTTACACGACAGGGGATGGACTAATGAAAAACTGTTTTTT
.	few	TRBJ2-3	TRBV6-5	CAGSYWSGDTQYF	TGTGCCGGCAGTTACTGGAGCGGTGATACGCAGTATTTT
.	few	TRBJ2-2	TRBV6-5	CASSLRLVEAGELFF	TGTGCCAGCAGTCTCCGACTAGTGGAGGCCGGGGAGCTGTTTTTT
.	few	TRBJ1-3	TRBV6-2/TRBV6-3	CASKPRQGNSGNTIYF	TGTGCCAGCAAACCGCGTCAGGGCAACTCTGGAAACACCATATATTTT
.	.	TRBJ1-1	TRBV12-3/TRBV12-4	CASSFGSSAEAFF	TGTGCCAGCAGTTTTGGTAGTAGCGCTGAAGCTTTCTTT
.	few	TRBJ2-3	TRBV6-1	CASSDEDTQYF	TGTGCCAGCAGTGACGAGGATACGCAGTATTTT
.	.	TRBJ2-7	TRBV15	CATSRGGGGDRDYEQYF	TGTGCCACCAGCAGAGGGGGTGGAGGGGACCGGGACTACGAGCAGTACTTC
.	.	TRBJ2-2	TRBV24-1	CATGITGELFF	TGTGCCACCGGTATCACCGGGGAGTTGTTTTTT
TRBD1	.	TRBJ1-6	TRBV6-1	CAIRAGGRDNSPLHF	TGTGCCATCAGGGCAGGGGGACGAGATAATTCACCCCTCCACTTT
TRBD1	few	TRBJ2-3	TRBV5-1	CASSPPGQGADTQYF	TGCGCCAGCAGCCCGCCGGGACAGGGGGCAGATACGCAGTATTTT
.	few	TRBJ1-2	TRBV6-1	CASSESGTAYGYTF	TGTGCCAGCAGTGAATCCGGGACGGCATACGGCTACACCTTC
.	few	TRBJ1-2	TRBV4-1	CASSQVGANNYGYTF	TGCGCCAGCAGCCAAGTAGGGGCAAATAACTATGGCTACACCTTC
.	few	TRBJ2-3	TRBV2	CASSVSRERTDTQYF	TGTGCCAGCAGTGTATCGAGGGAGCGGACAGATACGCAGTATTTT
TRBD1	few	TRBJ1-1	TRBV29-1	CSVAGQGMDTEAFF	TGCAGCGTTGCTGGACAGGGGATGGACACTGAAGCTTTCTTT
.	.	TRBJ2-2	TRBV27	CASSFVTNTGELFF	TGTGCCAGCAGTTTTGTTACGAACACCGGGGAGCTGTTTTTT
TRBD2	.	TRBJ2-5	TRBV7-2	CASSLEGTSGTSVF	TGTGCCAGCAGCTTAGAAGGGACTAGCGGGACTTCAGTCTTC
TRBD1	.	TRBJ1-4	TRBV12-3/TRBV12-4	CASSPDRSEKLFF	TGTGCCAGCAGTCCGGACAGGTCAGAAAAACTGTTTTTT
TRBD2	few	TRBJ2-2	TRBV28	CASSDRAGGPQSGELFF	TGTGCCAGCAGTGACCGAGCGGGGGGGCCGCAGTCCGGGGAGCTGTTTTTT